This TCR beta chain came from a study of shared clonotypes between healthy human individuals. The wider study: Two women and a few men aged 18 to 49 made up the donors. General study results and limits: Memory subsets generally showed smaller estimated richness than naive subsets did. The authors sampled blood alone, and tissue repertoires likely differ.

Regarding this clone: Its specificity is unknown.

Data came from immunoSEQ multiplex PCR; TCRdb stores just in-frame clones and leaves some out. The repertoire consists of about 2.5 million clones, with under 95% occurring once and the leading ten covering around 0.38%. The V and J ends lost 3 bases and 4 bases respectively, with 16 bases between them. The germline V gene encodes CDR1 SGHRS and CDR2 YFSETQ. The CDR3 is 15 residues long. This chain uses TRBV5-1 with TRBJ2-5, with D possibly TRBD1 on 6 matching bases. What was sequenced was naive CD4+ T cells from PBMCs. Subset of the sample: CD45RA+ positively selected. This sequence was found in a man aged 18 to 30 in good health. Some clones in this sample may be carry-over from other donors' samples. The DNA for the CDR3 is TGCGCCAGCAGCTCGACTCGAACAGGGTTAGAGACCCAGTACTTC. It specifies CASSSTRTGLETQYF.